One and the same sample provided the 32 T cell receptor beta chains below, sequenced in a study of blood T cell repertoires in COVID-19. The table came from immunoSEQ multiplex PCR; TCRdb's copy has only in-frame clones and leaves some out. Of tens of thousands of clones in the sample, around 85% were seen once. Sequencing was performed on peripheral blood. Every receptor here comes from a human donor in a cohort sampled during active COVID-19.

The CDR3 here is CASGRGGGNTIYF. The CDR3 nucleotides read TGTGCCAGCGGCCGAGGCGGGGGAAACACCATATATTTT. V and J are TRBV6-2 or TRBV6-3 and TRBJ1-3; no reliable D call. This CDR3 region has 13 residues. V was trimmed by 8 bases and J by 4 bases, leaving 12 bases between them. CDR1 MNHEY and CDR2 SVGEGT come from the germline V gene.

V usage is TRBV14 and J usage is TRBJ2-5; tentative D call: TRBD1 (5 bases). Germline CDR1 SGHDN, CDR2 FVKESK. The CDR3 contains 13 residues. The germline V and J ends were trimmed by 1 base and 2 bases, with 5 bases remaining between them. In nucleotides, the CDR3 is TGTGCCAGCAGCCAAGGGACACAAGAGACCCAGTACTTC. Its translation: CASSQGTQETQYF.

This clone was detected only a few times. This chain connects TRBV6-5 to TRBJ1-1; TRBD1 might be the D (5 bases). CDR3 length: 13 amino acids. The germline V and J ends were trimmed by 6 bases and 7 bases, with 15 bases remaining between them. Germline V lookup: CDR1 MNHEY, CDR2 SVGAGI. The CDR3 DNA is TGTGCCAGCAGCGTAGTTCTGGGGGGTGAAGCTTTCTTT. Protein sequence: CASSVVLGGEAFF.

The chain uses TRBV19 and TRBJ1-3; TRBD1 might be the D (6 bases). This CDR3 is 12 amino acids long. The germline gives CDR1 LNHDA, CDR2 SQIVND (reference sequence). V lost 5 bases and J lost 8, with 10 bases in between. Here the CDR3 reads CASSSQGYTIYF. CDR3 in DNA: TGTGCCAGTAGTTCGCAGGGGTACACCATATATTTT.

The rearrangement joins TRBV19 to TRBJ2-1; maybe TRBD2 (5 bases). This CDR3 has 16 amino acids. CDR1 is LNHDA and CDR2 is SQIVND in the germline V gene (reference sequence). Trimming removed 3 bases from V and 7 bases from J, with 19 bases in between. The CDR3 sequence: CASSIPGAAVPNEQFF. In DNA form, the CDR3 reads TGTGCCAGTAGTATCCCCGGAGCGGCTGTCCCTAATGAGCAGTTCTTC.

The rearrangement joins TRBV3-1 (or the pseudogene TRBV3-2) to TRBJ1-1; D unresolved. Germline CDR1 and CDR2: LGHDT and YNNKEL (reference sequence). Trimming took 0 bases from V and 2 from J, leaving 19 bases between them. The CDR3 totals 18 residues. Written as DNA, the CDR3 is TGTGCCAGCAGCCAAGAAGAAGCGCGGCGGCAACCCAACACTGAAGCTTTCTTT. It yields the protein CASSQEEARRQPNTEAFF.

The genes are TRBV14 and TRBJ1-5; possible D gene TRBD1, 5 bases. Germline lookup yields CDR1 SGHDN and CDR2 FVKESK. V was pared by 1 base and J by 11 bases, with 9 bases between. The CDR3 is 12 residues long. DNA for the CDR3: TGTGCCAGCAGCCAAGGCAGGGAGGCCCAGCATTTT. This sequence encodes CASSQGREAQHF.

This chain joins TRBV5-1 and TRBJ1-4; no firm D call. The CDR3 has 16 residues. The V end lost 3 bases, the J end lost 7 bases, and 19 bases lay between the germline ends. The V gene's germline CDR1 is SGHRS and CDR2 YFSETQ. CDR3 protein: CASSSSSGYGGEKLFF. The DNA of the CDR3 is TGCGCCAGCAGCTCAAGTAGCGGGTACGGAGGTGAAAAACTGTTTTTT.

This chain links TRBV7-2 with TRBJ2-3, with TRBD2 matching 7 bases. The CDR3 runs to 17 residues. V shed 0 bases, J shed 2 bases, and the junction held 8 bases outside the gene matches. CDR1 and CDR2 (germline): SGHTA, FQGNSA. The DNA for the CDR3 is TGTGCCAGCAGCTTAGCGCGCGCGGGAGTGTACACAGATACGCAGTATTTT. Its protein product is CASSLARAGVYTDTQYF.

CDR3 in amino acids: CASSMQARNSQFF. For the CDR3, the DNA is TGTGCCAGTAGTATGCAGGCACGGAACTCTCAGTTCTTC. J is TRBJ2-1 and V is TRBV19; D gene ambiguous. The germline V gene encodes CDR1 LNHDA and CDR2 SQIVND (reference sequence). The V gene lost 3 bases and the J gene lost 13 bases, with 16 bases spanning the gap. This CDR3 is 13 amino acids long.

The rearrangement uses TRBV4-2 and TRBJ2-5; 8 bases line up with TRBD1. The length of the CDR3 is 13 residues. Germline trimming cut 3 bases from V and 13 bases from J; bases unmatched to any gene: 10. Germline assignment: CDR1 LGHNA and CDR2 YNFKEQ. CDR3 DNA: TGTGCCAGCAGCCAGGACGTAGGGGACAGGAGGTACTTC. Its translation: CASSQDVGDRRYF.

The chain recombines TRBV30 with TRBJ1-6, with no clear D. Germline V gene sequence: CDR1 GTSNPN, CDR2 SVGIG (reference sequence). This CDR3 has 13 amino acids. Trimming removed 0 bases from V and 12 bases from J, with 12 bases in between. The CDR3 loop reads CAWSVTLGEPLHF. The CDR3 nucleotides read TGTGCCTGGAGTGTGACTTTAGGCGAACCCCTCCACTTT. The complete variable domain, with remaining parts taken from reference TRBV30 and TRBJ1-6, reads SQTIHQWPATLVQPVGSPLSLECTVEGTSNPNLYWYRQAAGRGLQLLFYSVGIGQISSEVPQNLSASRPQDRQFILSSKKLLLSDSGFYLCAWSVTLGEPLHFGNGTRLTVT.

The rearrangement uses TRBV6-5 and TRBJ2-3, with a tentative D call TRBD1 (6 bases). Germline V lookup: CDR1 MNHEY, CDR2 SVGAGI. Trimming stripped 5 bases from V and 2 bases from J, with 8 bases between. This CDR3 region has 13 residues. CDR3 loop: CASSTGYTDTQYF. The CDR3 region has the DNA TGTGCCAGCAGTACAGGGTACACAGATACGCAGTATTTT.

The CDR3 sequence is CSVGQGLTTDTQYF. The CDR3 nucleotides read TGCAGCGTCGGACAGGGGCTCACCACAGATACGCAGTATTTT. The rearrangement uses TRBV29-1 and TRBJ2-3; 9 bases fit TRBD1. The J segment lost 2 bases and the V segment lost 6 bases, leaving 6 bases of the junction unmatched. There are 14 residues in the CDR3. Germline loops: CDR1 SQVTM, CDR2 ANQGSEA.

V and J are TRBV6-2 or TRBV6-3 and TRBJ1-1, with D perhaps TRBD1 (5 bases). Germline CDR1 is MNHEY and CDR2 is SVGEGT. V was trimmed by 6 bases and J by 7 bases, leaving 18 bases between them. The CDR3 spans 14 residues. CDR3 nucleotide sequence: TGTGCCAGCAGCTCGACAAGGGGTGTAGGTGAAGCTTTCTTT. Translated, it gives CASSSTRGVGEAFF.

This chain connects TRBV27 to TRBJ1-2; D is unresolved. Trimming removed 6 bases from V and 7 bases from J, with 12 bases in between. The CDR3 is 12 amino acids. Germline V gene sequence: CDR1 MNHEY, CDR2 SMNVEV (reference sequence). As DNA, the CDR3 is TGTGCCAGCAGCACGGGTGGCACTGGCTACACCTTC. This sequence encodes CASSTGGTGYTF.

The J gene is TRBJ2-2, the V gene TRBV18; no reliable D call. Trimming took off 0 bases at V and 0 bases at J, with 17 bases between the two ends. The CDR3 contains 19 residues. Germline CDR1 and CDR2: KGHSH and LQKENI. As DNA, the CDR3 is TGTGCCAGCTCACCACCGGTTCGGCGGTTCTTGTCGAACACCGGGGAGCTGTTTTTT. This codes for CASSPPVRRFLSNTGELFF.

The chain links TRBV4-2 to TRBJ2-1, with a tentative D call TRBD2 (6 bases). This CDR3 is 12 amino acids long. V was shortened by 5 bases and J by 7 bases, with 9 bases between the two germline ends. Germline assignment: CDR1 LGHNA and CDR2 YNFKEQ. CDR3 sequence reads: CASSRAGNEQFF. In nucleotides, the CDR3 is TGTGCCAGCAGCAGGGCGGGGAATGAGCAGTTCTTC.

The chain has TRBV19 and TRBJ2-3; 7 bases map to TRBD1. CDR1 is LNHDA, CDR2 SQIVND, per germline (reference sequence). The CDR3 spans 14 residues. The V and J ends lost 6 bases and 4 bases, in that order; junction bases with no gene match: 7. The CDR3 reads CASSVTGASDTQYF. DNA of the CDR3: TGTGCCAGTAGCGTAACAGGGGCGTCAGATACGCAGTATTTT.

The chain has TRBV29-1 and TRBJ1-6; 9 bases agree with TRBD1. There are 21 residues in the CDR3. In germline, CDR1 is SQVTM, CDR2 ANQGSEA. Losses at the gene ends were 4 bases for V and 0 bases for J; bases not matched to a gene: 19. CDR3 nucleotides: TGCAGCGTTGGGACCGGGACAGGGAATAATTTTAGGAGCTCCTATAATTCACCCCTCCACTTT. Protein sequence: CSVGTGTGNNFRSSYNSPLHF.

V is TRBV30 and J is TRBJ2-1; 8 nucleotides match TRBD2. Trimming cost V 3 bases and J 8 bases; bases outside gene matches: 0. Looked up from germline, CDR1 is GTSNPN and CDR2 is SVGIG (reference sequence). The CDR3 consists of 11 residues. The CDR3 is CAWRTSDEQFF. The CDR3 nucleotides are TGTGCCTGGAGGACTAGCGATGAGCAGTTCTTC.

The chain joins TRBV2 to TRBJ1-2; 12 nucleotides line up with TRBD1. With V trimmed by 6 bases and J by 4 bases, 6 bases remained unmatched. This CDR3 spans 15 amino acids. In germline, CDR1 is SNHLY, CDR2 FYNNEI. The CDR3 sequence is CASSLQGQGAYGYTF. The CDR3 DNA sequence: TGTGCCAGCAGCTTGCAGGGACAGGGGGCCTATGGCTACACCTTC.

This clone was detected only once. V and J are TRBV2 and TRBJ2-2; 7 bases align to TRBD1. The CDR3 totals 14 residues. Germline values: CDR1 SNHLY, CDR2 FYNNEI. The V segment lost 11 bases and the J segment 0 bases; nucleotides outside the gene matches: 6. CDR3 loop: CAGKGQTNTGELFF. Here the CDR3 DNA reads TGTGCCGGAAAGGGACAGACGAACACCGGGGAGCTGTTTTTT.

The chain couples TRBV29-1 to TRBJ2-4; D gene uncertain. There are 14 residues in the CDR3. The V end was cut by 2 bases, the J end by 4 bases, with 12 bases between. In germline, CDR1 is SQVTM, CDR2 ANQGSEA. CDR3 DNA sequence: TGCAGCGTTGAACTTTGGGCCAGGAAAAACATTCAGTACTTC. Its translation: CSVELWARKNIQYF.

The chain uses TRBV5-1 and TRBJ1-1; perhaps TRBD1 as D (5 bases). The V and J ends lost 2 bases and 10 bases respectively, with 12 bases between them. The CDR3 is made up of 12 amino acids. CDR1 is SGHRS and CDR2 is YFSETQ in the germline V gene. CDR3 DNA sequence: TGCGCCAGCAGCTTCCAGGGCTTAACAGCTTTCTTT. It is translated as CASSFQGLTAFF.

V and J are TRBV5-1 and TRBJ2-3, with a weak D call TRBD1 (6 bases). The V gene's germline CDR1 is SGHRS and CDR2 YFSETQ. The V end lost 7 bases, the J end lost 2 bases, and 11 bases lay between the germline ends. CDR3 length: 13 residues. CDR3 nucleotide sequence: TGCGCCAGCGGGGGACAAGACACAGATACGCAGTATTTT. Translation: CASGGQDTDTQYF.

The chain has TRBV28 and TRBJ2-7; 7 bases are a match to TRBD2. The CDR3 length is 12 residues. J was trimmed by 4 bases and V by 6 bases; bases with no gene match: 3. The germline V gene encodes CDR1 MDHEN and CDR2 SYDVKM. The CDR3 coding sequence is TGTGCCAGCAGCGGGGGGATATACGAGCAGTACTTC. It is translated as CASSGGIYEQYF.

The chain combines TRBV7-8 with TRBJ2-7; tentative D call: TRBD2 (6 bases). CDR1 and CDR2 from the germline V gene are SGHVS and FQNEAQ. This CDR3 comprises 16 residues. Trimming left V 0 bases short and J 2 bases short, with 14 bases between. The CDR3 protein is CASSLAGRTVTYEQYF. In DNA, the CDR3 is TGTGCCAGCAGCTTAGCAGGGAGGACGGTGACCTACGAGCAGTACTTC.

This clone was seen more than once but under ten times. Germline is not matched at one junction end, which may reflect a read error. The J gene is TRBJ2-7, the V gene TRBV10-2; no clear D gene. The CDR3 consists of 14 residues. Per germline, CDR1 WSHSY and CDR2 SAAADI. The CDR3 here is CASSGTADSSEQYF. The CDR3 DNA reads as TGCGCCAGCAGTGGAACAGCCGATTCCTCCGAGCAGTACTTC.

The rearrangement uses TRBV4-2 and TRBJ2-1; D unclear. Germline lookup yields CDR1 LGHNA and CDR2 YNFKEQ. The ends were cut back, 4 bases at V and 4 bases at J, with 14 bases in the middle. This CDR3 spans 15 amino acids. CDR3 DNA sequence: TGTGCCAGCAGCCGAGGAATCGGAATTTACAATGAGCAGTTCTTC. Amino acid sequence: CASSRGIGIYNEQFF.

The chain recombines TRBV5-1 with TRBJ2-2; D is unresolved. V was cut by 4 bases and J by 5 bases, with 18 bases left in between. The CDR3 runs to 16 residues. Germline V CDR1 and CDR2: SGHRS, YFSETQ. The DNA for the CDR3 is TGCGCCAGCAGCGAGGATTACTCCCTTACTACCGGGGAGCTGTTTTTT. Its translation is CASSEDYSLTTGELFF. The complete variable domain, with remaining parts taken from reference TRBV5-1 and TRBJ2-2, reads KAGVTQTPRYLIKTRGQQVTLSCSPISGHRSVSWYQQTPGQGLQFLFEYFSETQRNKGNFPGRFSGRQFSNSRSEMNVSTLELGDSALYLCASSEDYSLTTGELFFGEGSRLTVL.

The rearrangement joins TRBV7-9 to TRBJ2-7, with D maybe TRBD1 (6 bases). Germline V CDR1 and CDR2: SEHNR, FQNEAQ (reference sequence). Trimming took 5 bases from V and 3 from J, leaving 14 bases between them. The length of the CDR3 is 14 residues. CDR3: CASSPRQVFYEQYF. The CDR3 region has the DNA TGTGCCAGCAGCCCCAGACAGGTTTTCTACGAGCAGTACTTC. Full variable domain (rest looked up from reference TRBV7-9 and TRBJ2-7): DTGVSQNPRHKITKRGQNVTFRCDPISEHNRLYWYRQTLGQGPEFLTYFQNEAQLEKSRLLSDRFSAERPKGSFSTLEIQRTEQGDSAMYLCASSPRQVFYEQYFGPGTRLTVT.